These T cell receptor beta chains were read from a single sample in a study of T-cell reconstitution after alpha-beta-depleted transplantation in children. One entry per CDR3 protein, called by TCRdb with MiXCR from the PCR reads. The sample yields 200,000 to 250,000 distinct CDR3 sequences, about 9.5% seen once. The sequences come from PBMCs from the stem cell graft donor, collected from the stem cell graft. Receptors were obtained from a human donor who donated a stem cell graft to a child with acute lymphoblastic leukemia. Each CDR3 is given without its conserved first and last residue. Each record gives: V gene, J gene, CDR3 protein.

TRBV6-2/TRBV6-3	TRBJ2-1	ASSRGTVSGSYNEQF
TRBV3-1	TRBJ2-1	ASSLKAGGRDEQF
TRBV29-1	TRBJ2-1	SVETVNEQF
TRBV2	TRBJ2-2	ASTGHPGELF
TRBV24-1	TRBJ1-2	ATSDPGQGVNYGYT
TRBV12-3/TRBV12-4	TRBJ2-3	ASSRVGDRGGTDTQY
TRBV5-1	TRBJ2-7	ASSSGTGGPYEQY
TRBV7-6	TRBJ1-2	ASSLRAGDYGYT
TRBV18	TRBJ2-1	ASSPGQGEYNEQF
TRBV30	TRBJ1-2	AWSRRLVAGYT
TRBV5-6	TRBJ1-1	ASSWMKRSESTEAF
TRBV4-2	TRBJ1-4	ASSRGPGHGEKLF
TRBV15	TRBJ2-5	ATSRGGTSGEETQY
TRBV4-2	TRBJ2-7	ASSQGDEQY
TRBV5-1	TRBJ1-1	ASSPPSEAF
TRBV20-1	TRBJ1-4	SARGSTDEKLF
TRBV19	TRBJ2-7	ASTGQGTGEQY
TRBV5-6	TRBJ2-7	ASSLGDRPSYEQY
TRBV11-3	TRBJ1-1	ASSLDVGNTEAF
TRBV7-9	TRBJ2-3	ASSAPAGAGTDTQY
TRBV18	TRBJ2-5	ASSPQEETQY
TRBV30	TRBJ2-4	AWSVLDRFQY
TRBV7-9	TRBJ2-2	ASRGTSGGANTGELF
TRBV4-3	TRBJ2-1	ASSQDYQAVYNEQF
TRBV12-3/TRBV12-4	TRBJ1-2	ASSGQGEGYT
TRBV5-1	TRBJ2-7	ASSLEDSSYEQY
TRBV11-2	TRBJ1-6	ASSEGASYNSPLH
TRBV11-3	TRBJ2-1	ASSLGGTVNEQF
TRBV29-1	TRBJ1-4	SVGDSNEKLF
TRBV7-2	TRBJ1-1	ASSHPPGRRNTEAF
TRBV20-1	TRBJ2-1	SARDLQAGDSNEQF
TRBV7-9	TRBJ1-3	ASSLRELRSSGNTIY
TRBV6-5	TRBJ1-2	ASSSNRGLGYGYT
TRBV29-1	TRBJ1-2	SVEVNGPYGYT
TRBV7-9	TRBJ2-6	ASSTSGGMSANVLT
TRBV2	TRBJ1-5	ASSAVRGGGLNQPQH
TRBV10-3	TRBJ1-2	AISESIPPRGADNYGYT
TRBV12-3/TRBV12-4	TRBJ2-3	ASRKGAVSTDTQY
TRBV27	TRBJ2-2	ASSFPPGGAVLGELF
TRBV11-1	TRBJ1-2	ASSSPPGFGYT
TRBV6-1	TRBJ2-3	ASNGGASTDTQY